This T cell receptor (beta chain) was profiled in a study of T cells in Graves' hyperthyroidism and ophthalmopathy. This CDR3 region has 14 residues. Germline V gene lookup returns CDR1 SGHAT and CDR2 FQNNGV. Trimming left V 1 base short and J 7 bases short, with 10 bases between. Amplification targeted TCR beta CDR3 regions from RNA transcripts. The HTBI primer set was used in a first-round RT-PCR of the TCR CDR3. TCRdb fed the multiplex PCR reads into MiXCR, producing one record per CDR3 protein. The sample holds about 300,000 distinct CDR3 sequences, about 15% seen once. The chain uses TRBV11-2 and TRBJ2-2; D is undetermined. What was sequenced was blood. This receptor was taken from a man aged 30 to 45 with Graves' hyperthyroidism. CDR3 residues: CASSLVSGGGELFF. The CDR3, as DNA: TGTGCCAGCAGCTTAGTATCGGGTGGCGGGGAGCTGTTTTTT.